These T cell receptor beta chains were read from a single sample in a study of shared clonotypes between healthy human individuals. The method was immunoSEQ multiplex PCR; TCRdb's version includes in-frame clones alone and lacks a portion of them. Of some 2,000,000 clones listed, 85% to 95% are singletons. Sequenced material: naive CD4+ T cells sorted from blood. These receptors originate from a young man in good health. CDR3s include the opening cysteine and the closing phenylalanine or tryptophan. The D gene is left open where the match is weak. Not all rows give a size; the values are once, few, many and, for expanded clones, a class.

v_call: TRBV5-1
d_call: -
clone_size: -
j_call: TRBJ1-1
cdr3_aa: CASSLLGTEAFF
cdr3_nt: TGCGCCAGCAGCTTGCTTGGTACCGAAGCTTTCTTT

v_call: TRBV7-8
d_call: -
clone_size: -
j_call: TRBJ2-2
cdr3_aa: CASSSDGAGTGELFF
cdr3_nt: TGTGCCAGCAGCTCTGACGGAGCAGGAACCGGGGAGCTGTTTTTT

v_call: TRBV5-6
d_call: TRBD2
clone_size: -
j_call: TRBJ2-1
cdr3_aa: CASSSYRLAGDNEQFF
cdr3_nt: TGTGCCAGCAGCTCGTACCGACTAGCGGGGGACAATGAGCAGTTCTTC

v_call: TRBV2
d_call: -
clone_size: -
j_call: TRBJ1-2
cdr3_aa: CASSYTVNYGYTF
cdr3_nt: TGTGCCAGCAGTTATACAGTTAACTATGGCTACACCTTC

v_call: TRBV28
d_call: -
clone_size: once
j_call: TRBJ1-2
cdr3_aa: CASGGRSNYGYTF
cdr3_nt: TGTGCCAGCGGGGGGCGTTCTAACTATGGCTACACCTTC

v_call: TRBV5-1
d_call: -
clone_size: -
j_call: TRBJ1-2
cdr3_aa: CASSLEEPDGLYGYTF
cdr3_nt: TGCGCCAGCAGCTTGGAGGAACCGGACGGACTCTATGGCTACACCTTC

v_call: TRBV25-1
d_call: TRBD1
clone_size: -
j_call: TRBJ2-1
cdr3_aa: CASQGDLLRNEQFF
cdr3_nt: TGTGCCAGCCAGGGGGACCTCCTCAGGAATGAGCAGTTCTTC

v_call: TRBV6-1
d_call: TRBD2
clone_size: -
j_call: TRBJ2-7
cdr3_aa: CASSVSLAGGYEQYF
cdr3_nt: TGTGCCAGCAGTGTCTCACTAGCGGGAGGCTACGAGCAGTACTTC

v_call: TRBV27
d_call: TRBD1
clone_size: -
j_call: TRBJ1-5
cdr3_aa: CASSLFRTGNQPQHF
cdr3_nt: TGTGCCAGCAGTTTATTCCGGACAGGGAATCAGCCCCAGCATTTT

v_call: TRBV25-1
d_call: -
clone_size: -
j_call: TRBJ1-6
cdr3_aa: CASSEWRRNSPLHF
cdr3_nt: TGTGCCAGCAGTGAATGGAGAAGGAATTCACCCCTCCACTTT

v_call: TRBV4-1
d_call: -
clone_size: -
j_call: TRBJ2-1
cdr3_aa: CASSQDYPSYNEQFF
cdr3_nt: TGCGCCAGCAGCCAAGATTATCCCTCCTACAATGAGCAGTTCTTC

v_call: TRBV6-1
d_call: -
clone_size: -
j_call: TRBJ1-5
cdr3_aa: CASSEARGNQPQHF
cdr3_nt: TGTGCCAGCAGTGAAGCCAGGGGCAATCAGCCCCAGCATTTT

v_call: TRBV6-4
d_call: -
clone_size: -
j_call: TRBJ2-3
cdr3_aa: CASSDSGASDTQYF
cdr3_nt: TGTGCCAGCAGTGACTCGGGAGCCTCAGATACGCAGTATTTT

v_call: TRBV7-8
d_call: -
clone_size: -
j_call: TRBJ2-7
cdr3_aa: CASSFQTSGTSDYEQYF
cdr3_nt: TGTGCCAGCAGCTTTCAAACCTCGGGGACATCCGACTACGAGCAGTACTTC

v_call: TRBV5-1
d_call: -
clone_size: -
j_call: TRBJ1-1
cdr3_aa: CASSLAPGDDTEAFF
cdr3_nt: TGCGCCAGCAGCTTGGCCCCAGGGGATGACACTGAAGCTTTCTTT

v_call: TRBV5-1
d_call: -
clone_size: -
j_call: TRBJ1-1
cdr3_aa: CASSLQGYDSTEAFF
cdr3_nt: TGCGCCAGCAGCTTGCAAGGGTACGATAGCACTGAAGCTTTCTTT

v_call: TRBV5-4
d_call: -
clone_size: -
j_call: TRBJ1-2
cdr3_aa: CASSPGTGVMGYTF
cdr3_nt: TGTGCCAGCAGCCCCGGGACCGGAGTAATGGGCTACACCTTC

v_call: TRBV7-2
d_call: -
clone_size: -
j_call: TRBJ2-3
cdr3_aa: CASSLPTISTDTQYF
cdr3_nt: TGTGCCAGCAGCTTACCGACTATTAGCACAGATACGCAGTATTTT

v_call: TRBV5-1
d_call: -
clone_size: once
j_call: TRBJ2-3
cdr3_aa: CASSLARADTQYF
cdr3_nt: TGCGCCAGCAGCTTGGCGCGGGCAGATACGCAGTATTTT

v_call: TRBV30
d_call: -
clone_size: -
j_call: TRBJ1-1
cdr3_aa: CAWSGDVTVNTEAFF
cdr3_nt: TGTGCCTGGAGTGGGGACGTAACCGTGAACACTGAAGCTTTCTTT

v_call: TRBV6-5
d_call: -
clone_size: -
j_call: TRBJ1-6
cdr3_aa: CASSYSDRHNSPLHF
cdr3_nt: TGTGCCAGCAGTTACTCGGACAGACATAATTCACCCCTCCACTTT

v_call: TRBV10-3
d_call: -
clone_size: -
j_call: TRBJ1-4
cdr3_aa: CAISGGDGTNEKLFF
cdr3_nt: TGTGCCATCAGTGGTGGGGATGGGACTAATGAAAAACTGTTTTTT

v_call: TRBV19
d_call: -
clone_size: -
j_call: TRBJ1-5
cdr3_aa: CASSTGNQPQHF
cdr3_nt: TGTGCCAGTTCTACTGGCAATCAGCCCCAGCATTTT

v_call: TRBV5-1
d_call: -
clone_size: once
j_call: TRBJ2-3
cdr3_aa: CASRPERVQDTQYF
cdr3_nt: TGCGCCAGCAGACCCGAGAGGGTACAGGATACGCAGTATTTT

v_call: TRBV7-9
d_call: -
clone_size: -
j_call: TRBJ1-4
cdr3_aa: CASSFSPGAKEKLFF
cdr3_nt: TGTGCCAGCAGCTTTTCCCCAGGGGCCAAAGAAAAACTGTTTTTT

v_call: TRBV6-5
d_call: TRBD2
clone_size: -
j_call: TRBJ2-5
cdr3_aa: CASSYSMLAGPNF
cdr3_nt: TGTGCCAGCAGTTACTCGATGCTAGCGGGCCCAAACTTC

v_call: TRBV28
d_call: -
clone_size: -
j_call: TRBJ2-7
cdr3_aa: CASLSRRVPPNEQYF
cdr3_nt: TGTGCCAGCCTCTCACGCCGGGTCCCCCCTAACGAGCAGTACTTC

v_call: TRBV7-2
d_call: TRBD2
clone_size: -
j_call: TRBJ2-3
cdr3_aa: CASSPRAGATDTQYF
cdr3_nt: TGTGCCAGCAGCCCCCGGGCGGGAGCCACAGATACGCAGTATTTT

v_call: TRBV18
d_call: TRBD1
clone_size: -
j_call: TRBJ2-7
cdr3_aa: CASSPGDRQLEQYF
cdr3_nt: TGTGCCAGCTCACCAGGGGACAGGCAGCTGGAGCAGTACTTC

v_call: TRBV6-1
d_call: TRBD1
clone_size: -
j_call: TRBJ2-7
cdr3_aa: CASTEQGAGEQYF
cdr3_nt: TGTGCCAGCACCGAACAGGGGGCGGGGGAGCAGTACTTC

v_call: TRBV6-6
d_call: -
clone_size: -
j_call: TRBJ1-3
cdr3_aa: CASSPGGKAGNTIYF
cdr3_nt: TGTGCCAGCAGCCCCGGAGGAAAGGCGGGGAACACCATATATTTT

v_call: TRBV25-1
d_call: -
clone_size: -
j_call: TRBJ2-1
cdr3_aa: CASSEMTEQFF
cdr3_nt: TGTGCCAGCAGTGAGATGACTGAGCAGTTCTTC

v_call: TRBV4-1
d_call: -
clone_size: -
j_call: TRBJ2-3
cdr3_aa: CASSQEADTQYF
cdr3_nt: TGCGCCAGCAGCCAAGAAGCAGATACGCAGTATTTT

v_call: TRBV4-2
d_call: TRBD1
clone_size: -
j_call: TRBJ2-2
cdr3_aa: CASSPATGLNTGELFF
cdr3_nt: TGTGCCAGCAGCCCCGCGACAGGGCTGAACACCGGGGAGCTGTTTTTT

v_call: TRBV6-5
d_call: -
clone_size: -
j_call: TRBJ2-1
cdr3_aa: CASSSQELGYNEQFF
cdr3_nt: TGTGCCAGCAGTTCCCAAGAATTAGGCTACAATGAGCAGTTCTTC

v_call: TRBV6-5
d_call: -
clone_size: -
j_call: TRBJ1-3
cdr3_aa: CASRRGEGNTIYF
cdr3_nt: TGTGCCAGCAGGCGGGGCGAGGGAAACACCATATATTTT

v_call: TRBV7-2
d_call: TRBD1
clone_size: -
j_call: TRBJ2-7
cdr3_aa: CASTFRPGQGARIPYEQYF
cdr3_nt: TGTGCCAGCACCTTTAGACCGGGACAGGGGGCTCGAATCCCCTACGAGCAGTACTTC

v_call: TRBV18
d_call: TRBD2
clone_size: -
j_call: TRBJ2-5
cdr3_aa: CASSPPGGVRETQYF
cdr3_nt: TGTGCCAGCTCACCTCCGGGAGGGGTCCGAGAGACCCAGTACTTC

v_call: TRBV10-3
d_call: -
clone_size: -
j_call: TRBJ2-3
cdr3_aa: CAIKRDPSTDTQYF
cdr3_nt: TGTGCCATCAAACGGGACCCTAGCACAGATACGCAGTATTTT

v_call: TRBV30
d_call: TRBD2
clone_size: -
j_call: TRBJ2-2
cdr3_aa: CAWGTSGSRELFF
cdr3_nt: TGTGCCTGGGGGACTAGCGGGAGCCGGGAGCTGTTTTTT

v_call: TRBV4-3
d_call: -
clone_size: -
j_call: TRBJ2-6
cdr3_aa: CASSHGDSGANVLTF
cdr3_nt: TGCGCCAGCAGCCATGGAGACTCTGGGGCCAACGTCCTGACTTTC

v_call: TRBV10-3
d_call: TRBD1
clone_size: -
j_call: TRBJ1-2
cdr3_aa: CAISGTGGDGYTF
cdr3_nt: TGTGCCATCAGTGGGACAGGGGGGGATGGCTACACCTTC

v_call: TRBV30
d_call: -
clone_size: -
j_call: TRBJ2-1
cdr3_aa: CAWSGIRRDNEQFF
cdr3_nt: TGTGCCTGGAGTGGTATCCGCAGGGACAATGAGCAGTTCTTC

v_call: TRBV10-3
d_call: TRBD2
clone_size: -
j_call: TRBJ2-2
cdr3_aa: CAMGREGLNTGELFF
cdr3_nt: TGTGCCATGGGGCGGGAGGGCCTAAACACCGGGGAGCTGTTTTTT

v_call: TRBV19
d_call: -
clone_size: -
j_call: TRBJ1-5
cdr3_aa: CASSTDSLSNQPQHF
cdr3_nt: TGTGCCAGTAGTACCGACAGTTTAAGCAATCAGCCCCAGCATTTT

v_call: TRBV19
d_call: TRBD2
clone_size: -
j_call: TRBJ2-1
cdr3_aa: CASQSGGLAGEDEQFF
cdr3_nt: TGTGCCAGCCAATCCGGGGGACTAGCGGGAGAGGATGAGCAGTTCTTC

v_call: TRBV2
d_call: -
clone_size: -
j_call: TRBJ1-2
cdr3_aa: CASTEGTNYGYTF
cdr3_nt: TGTGCCAGCACCGAGGGGACTAACTATGGCTACACCTTC

v_call: TRBV20-1
d_call: -
clone_size: -
j_call: TRBJ1-4
cdr3_aa: CSANREKLFF
cdr3_nt: TGCAGTGCTAACCGGGAAAAACTGTTTTTT

v_call: TRBV6-5
d_call: TRBD1
clone_size: once
j_call: TRBJ1-6
cdr3_aa: CASTPGTGGRALHF
cdr3_nt: TGTGCCAGCACCCCCGGGACAGGGGGAAGGGCCCTCCACTTT

v_call: TRBV27
d_call: -
clone_size: -
j_call: TRBJ2-3
cdr3_aa: CASSLSAPGPNTQYF
cdr3_nt: TGTGCCAGCAGTTTATCGGCTCCGGGGCCGAATACGCAGTATTTT

v_call: TRBV7-6
d_call: -
clone_size: -
j_call: TRBJ2-6
cdr3_aa: CASSSSSGANVLTF
cdr3_nt: TGTGCCAGCAGCTCCAGCTCTGGGGCCAACGTCCTGACTTTC

v_call: TRBV29-1
d_call: -
clone_size: -
j_call: TRBJ1-5
cdr3_aa: CSVEVGGSGNQPQHF
cdr3_nt: TGCAGCGTTGAAGTCGGGGGATCGGGCAATCAGCCCCAGCATTTT

v_call: TRBV2
d_call: -
clone_size: -
j_call: TRBJ2-7
cdr3_aa: CASSPDTYEQYF
cdr3_nt: TGTGCCAGCAGCCCAGACACCTACGAGCAGTACTTC

v_call: TRBV5-6
d_call: -
clone_size: -
j_call: TRBJ1-1
cdr3_aa: CASSPRLTGNTEAFF
cdr3_nt: TGTGCCAGCAGCCCGAGACTGACAGGGAACACTGAAGCTTTCTTT

v_call: TRBV10-2
d_call: -
clone_size: -
j_call: TRBJ2-7
cdr3_aa: CASSETGQLSLKQYF
cdr3_nt: TGCGCCAGCAGTGAGACGGGGCAACTTTCCTTGAAGCAGTACTTC

v_call: TRBV19
d_call: -
clone_size: -
j_call: TRBJ2-7
cdr3_aa: CAPQDGEYFEQYF
cdr3_nt: TGTGCCCCCCAGGACGGGGAGTATTTCGAGCAGTACTTC